This TCR beta chain was sequenced for a study of CD8 T cells in Susac syndrome. Germline V gene sequence: CDR1 LGHDT, CDR2 YNNKEL (reference sequence). This CDR3 contains 14 residues. Trimming cost V 6 bases and J 5 bases, with 17 bases left between them. Patients with Susac syndrome met diagnostic criteria defined recently for definite or probable disease. Roughly 0.45 to 1 ug RNA was reverse transcribed with random hexamers. Via MiXCR, TCRdb re-called the immunoSEQ multiplex PCR reads, giving one row per CDR3 protein. Found here are about 100,000 distinct CDR3 sequences, about 95% of them singletons; the top ten hold 0.3%.

The chain has TRBV3-1 and TRBJ2-7; D perhaps matches TRBD1 (6 bases). The specimen was CD8+ T cells from PBMCs. This clonotype was sampled from a human donor with Susac syndrome. The CDR3 loop reads CASSDTGTVNEQYF. Written as DNA, the CDR3 is TGTGCCAGCAGTGACACAGGGACGGTGAACGAGCAGTACTTC.